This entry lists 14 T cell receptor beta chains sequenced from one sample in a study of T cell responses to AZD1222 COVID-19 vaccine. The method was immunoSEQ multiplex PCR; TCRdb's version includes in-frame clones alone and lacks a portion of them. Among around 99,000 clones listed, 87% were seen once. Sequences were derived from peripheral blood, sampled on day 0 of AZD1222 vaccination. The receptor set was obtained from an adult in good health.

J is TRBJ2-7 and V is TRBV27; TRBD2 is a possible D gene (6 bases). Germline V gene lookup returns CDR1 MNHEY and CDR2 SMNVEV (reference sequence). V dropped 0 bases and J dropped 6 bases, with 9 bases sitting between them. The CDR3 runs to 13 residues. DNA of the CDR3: TGTGCCAGCAGTTTATCGCGGGGAAGCGAGCAGTACTTC. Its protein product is CASSLSRGSEQYF.

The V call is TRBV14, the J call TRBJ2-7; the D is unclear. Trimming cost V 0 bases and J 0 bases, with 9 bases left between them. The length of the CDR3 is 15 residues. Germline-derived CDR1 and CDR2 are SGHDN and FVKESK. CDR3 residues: CASSQDPQSSYEQYF. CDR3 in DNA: TGTGCCAGCAGCCAAGACCCCCAGAGCTCCTACGAGCAGTACTTC.

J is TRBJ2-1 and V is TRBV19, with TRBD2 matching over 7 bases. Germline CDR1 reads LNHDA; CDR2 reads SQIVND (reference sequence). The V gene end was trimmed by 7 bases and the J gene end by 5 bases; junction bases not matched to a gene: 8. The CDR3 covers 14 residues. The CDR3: CASISERGDNEQFF. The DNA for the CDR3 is TGTGCCAGTATCTCGGAGCGGGGCGACAATGAGCAGTTCTTC.

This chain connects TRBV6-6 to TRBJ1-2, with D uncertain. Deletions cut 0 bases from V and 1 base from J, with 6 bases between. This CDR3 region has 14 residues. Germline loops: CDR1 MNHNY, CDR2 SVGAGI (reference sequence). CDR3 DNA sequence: TGTGCCAGCAGTTACTCGAACAGTAACTATGGCTACACCTTC. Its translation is CASSYSNSNYGYTF.

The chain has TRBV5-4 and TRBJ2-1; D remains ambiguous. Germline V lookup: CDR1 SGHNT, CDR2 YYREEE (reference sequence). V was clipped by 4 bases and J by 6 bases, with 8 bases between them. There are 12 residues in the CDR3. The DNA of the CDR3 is TGTGCCAGCAGCCCCCGAGTCAATGAGCAGTTCTTC. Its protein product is CASSPRVNEQFF. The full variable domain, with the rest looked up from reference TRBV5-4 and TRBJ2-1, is ETGVTQSPTHLIKTRGQQVTLRCSSQSGHNTVSWYQQALGQGPQFIFQYYREEENGRGNFPPRFSGLQFPNYSSELNVNALELDDSALYLCASSPRVNEQFFGPGTRLTVL.

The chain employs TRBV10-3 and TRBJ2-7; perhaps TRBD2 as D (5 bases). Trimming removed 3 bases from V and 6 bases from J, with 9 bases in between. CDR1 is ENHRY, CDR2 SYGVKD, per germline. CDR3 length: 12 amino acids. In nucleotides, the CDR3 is TGTGCCATCAGTGACCCGAGCGGCGAGCAGTACTTC. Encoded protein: CAISDPSGEQYF.

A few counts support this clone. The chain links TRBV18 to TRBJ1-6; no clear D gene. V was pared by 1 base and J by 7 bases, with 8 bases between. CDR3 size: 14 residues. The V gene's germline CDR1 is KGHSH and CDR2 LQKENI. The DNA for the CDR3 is TGTGCCAGCTCACCACTGGGTAACAATTCACCCCTCCACTTT. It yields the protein CASSPLGNNSPLHF. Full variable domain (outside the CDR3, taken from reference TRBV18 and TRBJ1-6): NAGVMQNPRHLVRRRGQEARLRCSPMKGHSHVYWYRQLPEEGLKFMVYLQKENIIDESGMPKERFSAEFPKEGPSILRIQQVVRGDSAAYFCASSPLGNNSPLHFGNGTRLTVT.

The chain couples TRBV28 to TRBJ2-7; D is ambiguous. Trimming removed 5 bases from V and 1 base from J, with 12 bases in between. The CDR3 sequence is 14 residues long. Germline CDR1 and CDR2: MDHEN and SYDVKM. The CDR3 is CASSRSMFSYEQYF. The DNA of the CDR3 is TGTGCCAGCAGTCGTAGCATGTTTTCCTACGAGCAGTACTTC.

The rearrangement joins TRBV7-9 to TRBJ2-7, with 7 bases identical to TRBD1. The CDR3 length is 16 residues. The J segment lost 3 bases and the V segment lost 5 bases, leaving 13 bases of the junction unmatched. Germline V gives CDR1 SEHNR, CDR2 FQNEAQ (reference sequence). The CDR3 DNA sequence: TGTGCCAGCAGCCCCCCCCGACAGGGAATTATCTACGAGCAGTACTTC. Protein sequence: CASSPPRQGIIYEQYF.

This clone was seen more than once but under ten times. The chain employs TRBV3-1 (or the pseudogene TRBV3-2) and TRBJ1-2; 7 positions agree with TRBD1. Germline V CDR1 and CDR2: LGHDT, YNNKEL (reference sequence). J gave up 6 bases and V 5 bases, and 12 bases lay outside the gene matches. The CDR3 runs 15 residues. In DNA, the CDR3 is TGTGCCAGCAGCTTTATAAGACAGGGAGTGCATGGCTACACCTTC. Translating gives CASSFIRQGVHGYTF.

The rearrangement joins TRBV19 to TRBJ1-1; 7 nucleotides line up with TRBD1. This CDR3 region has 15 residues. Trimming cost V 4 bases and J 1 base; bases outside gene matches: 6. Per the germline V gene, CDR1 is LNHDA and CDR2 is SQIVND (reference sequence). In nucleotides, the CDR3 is TGTGCCAGTAGTAAGGAGGGGGCTTGGAACACTGAAGCTTTCTTT. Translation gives CASSKEGAWNTEAFF. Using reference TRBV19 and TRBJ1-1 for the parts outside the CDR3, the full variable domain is DGGITQSPKYLFRKEGQNVTLSCEQNLNHDAMYWYRQDPGQGLRLIYYSQIVNDFQKGDIAEGYSVSREKKESFPLTVTSAQKNPTAFYLCASSKEGAWNTEAFFGQGTRLTVV.

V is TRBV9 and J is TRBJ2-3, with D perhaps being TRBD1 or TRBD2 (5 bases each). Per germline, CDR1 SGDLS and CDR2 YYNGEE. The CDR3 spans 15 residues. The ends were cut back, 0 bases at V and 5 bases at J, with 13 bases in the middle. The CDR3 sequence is CASSVAPGTGDTQYF. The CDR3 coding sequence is TGTGCCAGCAGCGTAGCCCCAGGGACCGGAGATACGCAGTATTTT.

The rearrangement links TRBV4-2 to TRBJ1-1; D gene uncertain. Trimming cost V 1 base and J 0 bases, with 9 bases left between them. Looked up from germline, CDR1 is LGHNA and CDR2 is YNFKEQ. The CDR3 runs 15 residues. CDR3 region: CASSQGGGLNTEAFF. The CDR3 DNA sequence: TGTGCCAGCAGCCAAGGGGGAGGTTTGAACACTGAAGCTTTCTTT.

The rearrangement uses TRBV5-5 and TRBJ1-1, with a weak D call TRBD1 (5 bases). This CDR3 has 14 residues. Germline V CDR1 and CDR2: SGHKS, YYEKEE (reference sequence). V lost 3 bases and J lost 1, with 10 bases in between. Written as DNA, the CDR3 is TGTGCCAGCAGCTGGAGTGGGGGGAACACTGAAGCTTTCTTT. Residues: CASSWSGGNTEAFF. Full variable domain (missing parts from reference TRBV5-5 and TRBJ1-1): DAGVTQSPTHLIKTRGQQVTLRCSPISGHKSVSWYQQVLGQGPQFIFQYYEKEERGRGNFPDRFSARQFPNYSSELNVNALLLGDSALYLCASSWSGGNTEAFFGQGTRLTVV.